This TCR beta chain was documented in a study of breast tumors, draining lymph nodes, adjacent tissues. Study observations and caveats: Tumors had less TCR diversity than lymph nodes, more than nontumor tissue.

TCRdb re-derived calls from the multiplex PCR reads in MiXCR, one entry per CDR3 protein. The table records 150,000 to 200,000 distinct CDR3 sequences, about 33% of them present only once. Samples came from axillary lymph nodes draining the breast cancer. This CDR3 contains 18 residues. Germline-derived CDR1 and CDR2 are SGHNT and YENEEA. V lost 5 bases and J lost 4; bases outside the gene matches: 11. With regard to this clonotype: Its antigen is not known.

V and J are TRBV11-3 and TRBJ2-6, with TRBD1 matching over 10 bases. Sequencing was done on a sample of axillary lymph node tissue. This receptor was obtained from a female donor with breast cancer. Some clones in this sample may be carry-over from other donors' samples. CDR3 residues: CASSGTGAPPCGANVLTF. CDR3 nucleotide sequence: TGTGCCAGCAGCGGGACAGGGGCCCCCCCGTGCGGGGCCAACGTCCTGACTTTC.